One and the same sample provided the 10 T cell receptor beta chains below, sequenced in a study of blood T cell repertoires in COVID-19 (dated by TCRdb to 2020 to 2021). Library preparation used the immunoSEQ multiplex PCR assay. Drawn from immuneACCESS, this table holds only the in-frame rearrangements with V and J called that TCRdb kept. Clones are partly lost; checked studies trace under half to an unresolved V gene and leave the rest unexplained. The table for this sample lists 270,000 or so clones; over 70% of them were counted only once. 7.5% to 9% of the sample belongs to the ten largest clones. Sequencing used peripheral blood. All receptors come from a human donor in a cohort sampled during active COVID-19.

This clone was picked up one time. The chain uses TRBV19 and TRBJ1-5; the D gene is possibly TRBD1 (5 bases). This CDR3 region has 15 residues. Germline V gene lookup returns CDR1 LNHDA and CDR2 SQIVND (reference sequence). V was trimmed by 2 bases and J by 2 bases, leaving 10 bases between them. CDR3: CASSINRLGNQPQHF. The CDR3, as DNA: TGTGCCAGTAGTATAAACAGGCTCGGCAATCAGCCCCAGCATTTT.

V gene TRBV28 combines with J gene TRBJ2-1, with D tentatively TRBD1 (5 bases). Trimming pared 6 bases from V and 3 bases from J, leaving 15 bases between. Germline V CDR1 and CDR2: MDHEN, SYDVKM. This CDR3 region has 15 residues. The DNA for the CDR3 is TGTGCCAGCAGCGTAGGACAAGTGGTCTACAATGAGCAGTTCTTC. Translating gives CASSVGQVVYNEQFF. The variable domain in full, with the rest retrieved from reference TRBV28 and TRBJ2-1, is DVKVTQSSRYLVKRTGEKVFLECVQDMDHENMFWYRQDPGLGLRLIYFSYDVKMKEKGDIPEGYSVSREKKERFSLILESASTNQTSMYLCASSVGQVVYNEQFFGPGTRLTVL.

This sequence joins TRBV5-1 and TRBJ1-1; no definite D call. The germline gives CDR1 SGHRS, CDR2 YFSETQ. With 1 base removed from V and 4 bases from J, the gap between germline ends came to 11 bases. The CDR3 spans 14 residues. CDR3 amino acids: CASSLSGSGTEAFF. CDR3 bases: TGCGCCAGCAGCTTGTCGGGAAGTGGCACTGAAGCTTTCTTT. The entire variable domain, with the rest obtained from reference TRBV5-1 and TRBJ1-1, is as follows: KAGVTQTPRYLIKTRGQQVTLSCSPISGHRSVSWYQQTPGQGLQFLFEYFSETQRNKGNFPGRFSGRQFSNSRSEMNVSTLELGDSALYLCASSLSGSGTEAFFGQGTRLTVV.

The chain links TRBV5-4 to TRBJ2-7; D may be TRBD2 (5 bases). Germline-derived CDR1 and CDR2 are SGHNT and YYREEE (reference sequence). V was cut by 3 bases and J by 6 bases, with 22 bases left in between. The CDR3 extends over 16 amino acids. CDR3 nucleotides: TGTGCCAGCAGCTCCGGACTGATCGCAATTGGACTCGAGCAGTACTTC. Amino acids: CASSSGLIAIGLEQYF. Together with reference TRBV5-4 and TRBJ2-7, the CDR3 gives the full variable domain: ETGVTQSPTHLIKTRGQQVTLRCSSQSGHNTVSWYQQALGQGPQFIFQYYREEENGRGNFPPRFSGLQFPNYSSELNVNALELDDSALYLCASSSGLIAIGLEQYFGPGTRLTVT.

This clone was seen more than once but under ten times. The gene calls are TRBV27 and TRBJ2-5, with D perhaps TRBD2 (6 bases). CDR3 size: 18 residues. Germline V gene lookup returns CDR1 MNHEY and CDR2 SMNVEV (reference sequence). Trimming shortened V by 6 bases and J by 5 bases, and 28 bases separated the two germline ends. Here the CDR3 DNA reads TGTGCCAGCAGCCAACGACGGTCCACTGAAACGGGGGTGGAGACCCAGTACTTC. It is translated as CASSQRRSTETGVETQYF.

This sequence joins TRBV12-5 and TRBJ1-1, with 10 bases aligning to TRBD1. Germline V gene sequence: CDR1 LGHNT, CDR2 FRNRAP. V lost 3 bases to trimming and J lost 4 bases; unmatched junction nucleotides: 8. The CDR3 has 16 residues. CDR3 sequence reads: CASGFALDRGFTEAFF. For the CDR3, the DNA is TGTGCTAGTGGTTTCGCCTTGGACAGGGGGTTCACTGAAGCTTTCTTT.

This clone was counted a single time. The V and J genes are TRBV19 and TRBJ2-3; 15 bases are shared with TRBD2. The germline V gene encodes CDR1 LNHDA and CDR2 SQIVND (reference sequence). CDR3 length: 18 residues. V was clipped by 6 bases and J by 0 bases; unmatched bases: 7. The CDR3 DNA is TGTGCCAGTAGGAAACCGGGACTAGCGGGGGGAAGCACAGATACGCAGTATTTT. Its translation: CASRKPGLAGGSTDTQYF.

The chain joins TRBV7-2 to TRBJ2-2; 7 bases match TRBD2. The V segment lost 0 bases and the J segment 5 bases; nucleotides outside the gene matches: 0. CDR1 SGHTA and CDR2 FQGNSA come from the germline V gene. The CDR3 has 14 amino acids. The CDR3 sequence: CASSLAGGTGELFF. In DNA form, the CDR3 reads TGTGCCAGCAGCTTAGCCGGGGGGACCGGGGAGCTGTTTTTT. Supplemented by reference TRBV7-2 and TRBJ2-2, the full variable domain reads GAGVSQSPSNKVTEKGKDVELRCDPISGHTALYWYRQSLGQGLEFLIYFQGNSAPDKSGLPSDRFSAERTGGSVSTLTIQRTQQEDSAVYLCASSLAGGTGELFFGEGSRLTVL.

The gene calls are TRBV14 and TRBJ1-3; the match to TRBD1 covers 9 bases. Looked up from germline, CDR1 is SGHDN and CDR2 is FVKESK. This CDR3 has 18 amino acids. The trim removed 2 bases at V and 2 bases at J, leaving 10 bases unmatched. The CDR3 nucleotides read TGTGCCAGCAGCCAATTGGACAGGGGAAGGATTCCTGGAAACACCATATATTTT. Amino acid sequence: CASSQLDRGRIPGNTIYF.

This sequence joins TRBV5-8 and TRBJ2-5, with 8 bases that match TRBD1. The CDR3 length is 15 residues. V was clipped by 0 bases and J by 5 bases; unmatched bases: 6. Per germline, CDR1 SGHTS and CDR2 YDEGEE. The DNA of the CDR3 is TGTGCCAGCAGCTTGGGGACAGGGAAGATGGAGACCCAGTACTTC. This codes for CASSLGTGKMETQYF.